Described below is a single TCR beta chain sequence and its context. No antigen is known for it. These data originate in a study of cytomegalovirus exposure and HLA in healthy donors. The donors, nominally healthy at sampling, likely had unrecorded immune exposures. The CDR3 spans 17 residues. The germline gives CDR1 LGHNA, CDR2 YNFKEQ. J lost 2 bases, V lost 1 base, and 7 bases had no gene match. Notes on the study in general: On later analysis, the bulk of CMV-associated TCR beta chains appeared to be HLA-restricted. Presence/absence analysis assumed near-uniform sequencing depth across donors.

It was with 60 Vbeta and 13 Jbeta primers that the PCR ran. Clones were sequenced by immunoSEQ multiplex PCR, and TCRdb holds only the in-frame ones, with some missing. The table lists 65,000 to 70,000 clones, just under 70% of them singletons, with 9.5% to 12% in the top ten. This TCR was sampled from a woman aged 30 to 39 in good health and CMV-seronegative. The material sequenced was PBMCs. The rearrangement joins TRBV4-2 to TRBJ2-3; TRBD1 matches 9 bases. The CDR3 here is CASSQVPGTGNTDTQYF. The CDR3 region has the DNA TGTGCCAGCAGCCAAGTTCCGGGGACAGGGAACACAGATACGCAGTATTTT.